This T cell receptor beta chain was retrieved from a study of CD8 T cells in Susac syndrome. General study points: CD4+ repertoires of Susac syndrome patients lacked detectable clonal expansion.

Turning to this clonotype: As yet, its antigen is unknown.

cDNA came from about 0.51 to 1 ug RNA primed by random hexamers. TCR beta CDR3 was amplified by immunoSEQ covering 54 Vbeta and 13 Jbeta. TCRdb itself ran the immunoSEQ multiplex PCR reads through MiXCR, one entry per CDR3 protein. Seen here are hundreds of thousands of distinct CDR3 sequences, about 95% observed once, and the top ten hold over 0.15%. Patients with Susac syndrome met the recently defined diagnostic criteria for definite or probable disease. Trimming shortened V by 3 bases and J by 0 bases, and 14 bases separated the two germline ends. The CDR3 contains 16 residues. The germline gives CDR1 LNHDA, CDR2 SQIVND (reference sequence).

V gene TRBV19 combines with J gene TRBJ1-1, with TRBD1 as a possible D gene (6 bases). Sequencing was done on a sample of CD4+ T cells from PBMCs. This receptor was identified in a human donor with Susac syndrome. CDR3 sequence: CASSMPTGGVNTEAFF. The CDR3 DNA follows: TGTGCCAGTAGTATGCCGACAGGCGGAGTGAACACTGAAGCTTTCTTT.